This T cell receptor beta chain was sequenced for a study of blood T cells in healthy people across ages. Study-wide results and caveats: No one knew whether donors had CMV, which possibly confounded expanded clonotype changes.

This CDR3 is built from 13 residues. V shed 6 bases and J 3 bases; nucleotides not matched to a gene: 3. CDR1 MNHEY and CDR2 SVGAGI come from the germline V gene. In its sample, this clonotype was seen a few times. What it binds is unknown. A much larger clone differs from this one at a single base, so this may be a read error. The second PCR ran about 6 to 11 cycles with a sample-barcoded 5' primer and J-beta primers. Individual samples furnished no less than 3 million CDR3-containing paired-end reads apiece. TCRdb independently ran MiXCR on the 5' RACE reads; one entry per CDR3 protein. The table lists about 840,000 distinct CDR3 sequences, roughly 29% of them singletons. This sample was also put to use in a study of T cells of mothers and their children. That source notes: Nine systemically healthy Caucasian donors: three mothers, six children.

This clonotype was sampled from a woman between 40 and 50 years old in good health. Sequenced sample: blood. V and J are TRBV6-5 and TRBJ2-7; 9 bases map to TRBD1. CDR3 nucleotide sequence: TGTGCCAGCAGGGGGACAGGGATCTACGAGCAGTACTTC. It encodes CASRGTGIYEQYF.